Below, 19 T cell receptor beta chains from the same sample are listed, as sequenced in a study of T cells after yellow fever vaccination. TCRdb itself ran the 5' RACE reads through MiXCR, one entry per CDR3 protein. The sample carries under 300,000 distinct CDR3 sequences, 6.9% recorded once. Sequences were derived from CD4+ T cells sorted from PBMCs, sampled 15 days after the yellow fever booster vaccination. These receptors all come from a man aged 25-45 years who received the YFV17D yellow fever vaccine.

In its sample, this clonotype was seen a few times. The chain recombines TRBV5-1 with TRBJ2-7; D is possibly TRBD1 or TRBD2 (6 bases each). The CDR3 runs to 13 residues. From germline, CDR1 is SGHRS and CDR2 YFSETQ. With 5 bases removed from V and 5 bases from J, the gap between germline ends came to 14 bases. The CDR3 region is CASRSGGGDEQYF. The CDR3 region has the DNA TGCGCCAGCAGGTCCGGGGGCGGAGACGAGCAGTACTTC.

The chain recombines TRBV7-2 with TRBJ2-3, with TRBD2 matching over 8 bases. The CDR3 sequence is 15 residues long. Trimming removed 3 bases from V and 5 bases from J; junction bases left unmatched: 7. The germline gives CDR1 SGHTA, CDR2 FQGNSA. Here the CDR3 DNA reads TGTGCCAGCAGCTTGGCTAGCGGGCACGGAGATACGCAGTATTTT. Translating gives CASSLASGHGDTQYF.

The genes are TRBV5-6 and TRBJ2-7; D is tentatively TRBD1 or TRBD2 (6 bases each). V was shortened by 9 bases and J by 5 bases, with 18 bases between the two germline ends. This CDR3 contains 13 residues. Germline CDR1 SGHDT, CDR2 YYEEEE. The CDR3 bases are TGTGCCACTGCAAGGGACGGGGGCCACGAGCAGTACTTC. This translates into CATARDGGHEQYF.

This chain links TRBV28 with TRBJ2-2; 8 bases are shared with TRBD1. Germline loops: CDR1 MDHEN, CDR2 SYDVKM. With V trimmed by 6 bases and J by 1 base, 4 bases remained unmatched. The CDR3 extends over 15 amino acids. The CDR3 region has the DNA TGTGCCAGCAGGCTGACAGGGGTGAACACCGGGGAGCTGTTTTTT. The encoded protein is CASRLTGVNTGELFF.

Concerning this clonotype itself: One end of the junction fails to match germline, which may point to a read error. V and J are TRBV4-2 and TRBJ2-3; D unresolved. Germline values: CDR1 LGHNA, CDR2 YNFKEQ. The CDR3 is 14 residues long. The CDR3 DNA is TGTGCCAACAGCCCCTCCTTTCGAACAGATACGCAGTATTTT. Amino acids: CANSPSFRTDTQYF.

This clonotype was picked up many times. The chain couples TRBV24-1 to TRBJ2-3, with 8 bases that match TRBD2. The ends lost 5 bases at V and 4 bases at J; junction bases unmatched: 10. Looked up from germline, CDR1 is KGHDR and CDR2 is SFDVKD. The CDR3 extends over 16 amino acids. The DNA of the CDR3 is TGTGCCACCAGTGCCGCCAGCGGGAGAGGCTCAGATACGCAGTATTTT. Translation: CATSAASGRGSDTQYF.

This chain links TRBV4-3 with TRBJ2-7, with TRBD2 matching over 8 bases. Germline CDR1 LGHNA, CDR2 YSLEER. The CDR3 is 16 amino acids. J gave up 7 bases and V 3 bases, and 14 bases lay outside the gene matches. CDR3 residues: CASSQESGSPLREQYF. For the CDR3, the DNA is TGCGCCAGCAGCCAGGAAAGCGGGAGTCCCCTGCGGGAGCAGTACTTC.

The V call is TRBV12-3 or TRBV12-4, the J call TRBJ2-3; a weak D match, TRBD1 (6 bases). This CDR3 region has 13 residues. V lost 6 bases and J lost 6, with 13 bases in between. CDR3 region: CASSQAGDDTQYF. Written as DNA, the CDR3 is TGTGCCAGCAGCCAAGCAGGGGATGATACGCAGTATTTT.

The V and J genes are TRBV6-1 and TRBJ2-7; D is perhaps TRBD1 (6 bases). Between the trimmed V and J ends, which lost 8 bases and 1 base, there was a span of 15 bases. Germline V gives CDR1 MNHNS, CDR2 SASEGT. The length of the CDR3 is 14 residues. The CDR3 spells CASAISTGSYEQYF. In DNA, the CDR3 is TGTGCCAGCGCCATATCGACAGGATCCTACGAGCAGTACTTC.

V usage is TRBV19 and J usage is TRBJ1-4; TRBD1 might be the D (5 bases). This CDR3 is built from 12 residues. The germline V gene has CDR1 LNHDA and CDR2 SQIVND (reference sequence). V lost 9 bases and J 4 bases, leaving 9 bases between the germline ends. The CDR3 loop is CASNQGNEKLFF. CDR3 nucleotide sequence: TGTGCCAGCAACCAGGGTAATGAAAAACTGTTTTTT.

The genes are TRBV5-1 and TRBJ2-5; 9 nucleotides line up with TRBD2. The CDR3 extends over 15 amino acids. The J segment lost 4 bases and the V segment lost 0 bases, leaving 4 bases of the junction unmatched. Germline CDR1 reads SGHRS; CDR2 reads YFSETQ. DNA for the CDR3: TGCGCCAGCAGCTTGGAAGGCGGGAGGGGAGAGACCCAGTACTTC. Translated, it gives CASSLEGGRGETQYF.

The rearrangement joins TRBV28 to TRBJ1-4, with 7 bases that match TRBD1. CDR3 length: 15 amino acids. Per germline, CDR1 MDHEN and CDR2 SYDVKM. Unmatched junction bases numbered 7, after V lost 5 bases and J lost 4 bases. The DNA of the CDR3 is TGTGCCAGCAGTCCCCACAGGGGCGTTAATGAAAAACTGTTTTTT. This encodes CASSPHRGVNEKLFF.

This clonotype was detected many times. V is TRBV29-1 and J is TRBJ2-7, with 14 positions matching TRBD2. With 3 bases clipped from V and 4 bases from J, the junction kept 8 bases outside the gene matches. Germline V lookup: CDR1 SQVTM, CDR2 ANQGSEA. The CDR3 has 16 residues. The DNA for the CDR3 is TGCAGCGTTGAGACATACGGGACTAGCGGGAGTTACGAGCAGTACTTC. It translates to CSVETYGTSGSYEQYF.

This clonotype was seen more than once but under ten times. This sequence joins TRBV7-9 and TRBJ1-1; 7 bases are a match to TRBD1. Germline values: CDR1 SEHNR, CDR2 FQNEAQ (reference sequence). This CDR3 has 12 residues. Trimming cost V 5 bases and J 8 bases; bases outside gene matches: 5. CDR3 sequence: CASSLQGVEAFF. The CDR3 nucleotides read TGTGCCAGCAGCCTCCAGGGGGTAGAAGCTTTCTTT.

This clonotype was counted many times. The gene calls are TRBV4-3 and TRBJ2-1, with D perhaps given as TRBD1 or TRBD2 (5 bases each). This CDR3 contains 15 residues. V lost 1 base and J lost 6, with 13 bases in between. Germline CDR1 LGHNA, CDR2 YSLEER. CDR3 loop: CASSQGVRGGNEQFF. The CDR3 coding sequence is TGCGCCAGCAGCCAAGGGGTGAGGGGCGGCAATGAGCAGTTCTTC.

The J gene is TRBJ2-1, the V gene TRBV4-3; TRBD2 aligns across 7 bases. Germline V lookup: CDR1 LGHNA, CDR2 YSLEER. CDR3 size: 14 residues. Trimming cost V 4 bases and J 9 bases; bases outside gene matches: 9. The CDR3 DNA reads as TGCGCCAGCAGCCCGGGACTATCCTTAGGTGAGCAGTTCTTC. Translating gives CASSPGLSLGEQFF.

This clonotype was observed a few times. V and J are TRBV2 and TRBJ2-3; the match to TRBD2 covers 11 bases. This CDR3 comprises 14 residues. After removal of 4 bases from V and 5 bases from J, the junction contained 2 bases not matched to a gene. The germline gives CDR1 SNHLY, CDR2 FYNNEI. CDR3 DNA sequence: TGTGCCAGCAGTGTACTAGCGGGAGAAGATACGCAGTATTTT. Amino acid sequence: CASSVLAGEDTQYF.

This clonotype was seen only a few times. The chain combines TRBV12-3 or TRBV12-4 with TRBJ2-3; D possibly corresponds to TRBD2 (5 bases). The V gene lost 6 bases and the J gene lost 5 bases, with 15 bases spanning the gap. The CDR3 length is 14 residues. CDR3 nucleotide sequence: TGTGCCAGCAGCTTCCAAACTAGGAAAGATACGCAGTATTTT. It translates to CASSFQTRKDTQYF.

The V and J genes are TRBV11-2 and TRBJ2-6; D call uncertain. The CDR3 runs 14 residues. Per germline, CDR1 SGHAT and CDR2 FQNNGV. Trimming took off 4 bases at V and 3 bases at J, with 7 bases between the two ends. The chain's CDR3 is CASSSAGGANVLTF. As DNA, the CDR3 is TGTGCCAGCAGCTCCGCTGGTGGGGCCAACGTCCTGACTTTC.